A single sample is the source of the 3 T cell receptor beta chains below, sequenced in a study of CD8 T cells in ankylosing spondylitis. Broader study findings: A motif in TCR beta, a set of about eight highly homologous variants, appeared characteristic of ankylosing spondylitis blood.

Their cognate antigens are unknown. A single record per CDR3 protein comes from TCRdb applying MiXCR to the 5' RACE reads. The data hold 500,000 to 650,000 distinct CDR3 sequences, with under 5.5% observed a single time. Sequenced sample: blood, either unsorted or a sorted T cell fraction (not recorded which). These receptors were taken from a male donor with ankylosing spondylitis.

In its sample, this clonotype was seen many times. The chain employs TRBV6-1 and TRBJ2-3; 9 bases match TRBD1. The V gene end was trimmed by 6 bases and the J gene end by 2 bases; junction bases not matched to a gene: 9. Germline V gene data show CDR1 as MNHNS and CDR2 as SASEGT. CDR3 length: 16 amino acids. The CDR3 is CASSRRTGADTDTQYF. CDR3 DNA: TGTGCCAGCAGCCGACGGACAGGGGCCGACACAGATACGCAGTATTTT.

This clonotype was observed many times. The junction differs from germline at one of its ends, possibly a read error. V gene TRBV7-7 combines with J gene TRBJ2-3; 9 bases fit TRBD2. The CDR3 is 15 residues long. CDR1 is SSHAT, CDR2 FNYEAQ, per germline (reference sequence). CDR3 sequence (DNA): TGTGCTAGCAGCCCCATGGCGGGAGGGGCAGATACGCAGTATTTT. It encodes CASSPMAGGADTQYF.

There are many counts of this clonotype. V and J are TRBV29-1 and TRBJ2-5, with D hard to call. The germline gives CDR1 SQVTM, CDR2 ANQGSEA. The CDR3 runs to 11 residues. V lost 4 bases and J lost 3, with 6 bases in between. Here the CDR3 reads CSVGRKETQYF. CDR3 nucleotides: TGCAGCGTTGGGCGTAAAGAGACCCAGTACTTC. Based on the CDR3 plus reference TRBV29-1 and TRBJ2-5, the full variable domain is SAVISQKPSRDICQRGTSLTIQCQVDSQVTMMFWYRQQPGQSLTLIATANQGSEATYESGFVIDKFPISRPNLTFSTLTVSNMSPEDSSIYLCSVGRKETQYFGPGTRLLVL.